A selection of T cell receptor beta chains follows, all from one sample in a study of shared clonotypes between healthy human individuals. Clones were read by immunoSEQ multiplex PCR, and TCRdb kept only the in-frame ones, dropping some. The sample has hundreds of thousands of clones, around 96% seen once; the top ten hold around 0.11%. Sequencing used naive CD8+ T cells sorted from blood. Receptors originate from a woman in her twenties or thirties in good health. Each CDR3 is given with its conserved first and last residue. The D gene is left open where the match is weak. Clone size is stated in some rows and not others, as once, few, many or a class when expanded.

J gene,clone size,V gene,D gene,CDR3 protein,CDR3 DNA
TRBJ2-1,-,TRBV29-1,-,CSVGGGDKTYNEQFF,TGCAGCGTTGGGGGCGGAGACAAGACCTACAATGAGCAGTTCTTC
TRBJ2-1,-,TRBV27,TRBD2,CASSLSVAGGRVQFF,TGTGCCAGCAGTTTATCGGTAGCGGGAGGTAGAGTGCAGTTCTTC
TRBJ2-6,few,TRBV27,-,CASSLSSGANVLTF,TGTGCCAGCAGTTTGAGCTCTGGGGCCAACGTCCTGACTTTC
TRBJ2-2,-,TRBV30,-,CAWTRGTGELFF,TGTGCCTGGACCCGGGGTACCGGGGAGCTGTTTTTT
TRBJ2-1,once,TRBV13,-,CASSQYPWERSYNEQFF,TGTGCCAGCAGCCAATACCCTTGGGAGCGATCCTACAATGAGCAGTTCTTC
TRBJ2-7,-,TRBV5-4,-,CASKDGAKHEQYF,TGTGCCAGCAAGGACGGCGCAAAACACGAGCAGTACTTC
TRBJ2-7,-,TRBV6-1,TRBD2,CASSALGGPGLGYYEQYF,TGTGCCAGCAGTGCCCTCGGAGGACCGGGACTAGGGTACTACGAGCAGTACTTC
TRBJ1-5,-,TRBV6-5,TRBD1,CASSTDRHNQPQHF,TGTGCCAGCAGTACGGACAGGCACAATCAGCCCCAGCATTTT
TRBJ2-4,-,TRBV15,TRBD1,CATSVRQGENIQYF,TGTGCCACCAGCGTCCGACAGGGCGAAAACATTCAGTACTTC
TRBJ1-1,-,TRBV13,TRBD1,CASSSSGTGNTEAFF,TGTGCCAGCAGCAGTTCCGGGACAGGGAACACTGAAGCTTTCTTT
TRBJ2-7,-,TRBV27,TRBD2,CASSGVAGNYEQYF,TGTGCCAGCAGTGGCGTAGCGGGAAATTACGAGCAGTACTTC
TRBJ2-7,once,TRBV28,-,CASSSDPYEQYF,TGTGCCAGCAGTTCGGACCCGTACGAGCAGTACTTC
TRBJ2-7,-,TRBV28,-,CASTPTAASYEQYF,TGTGCCAGCACTCCGACCGCAGCATCCTACGAGCAGTACTTC
TRBJ2-7,-,TRBV4-1,-,CASSQDQGTSPSYEQYF,TGCGCCAGCAGCCAAGATCAGGGGACTTCCCCCTCCTACGAGCAGTACTTC
TRBJ2-1,-,TRBV6-5,TRBD2,CASSPGLAEFNEQFF,TGTGCCAGCAGCCCAGGACTAGCGGAGTTCAATGAGCAGTTCTTC
TRBJ1-6,-,TRBV10-1,-,CASTPTRHQNSPLHF,TGCGCCAGCACCCCAACGAGGCATCAAAATTCACCCCTCCACTTT
TRBJ1-1,-,TRBV5-1,-,CASSYGPGTEAFF,TGCGCCAGCAGTTATGGGCCGGGGACTGAAGCTTTCTTT
TRBJ2-7,-,TRBV6-4,-,CASKGRDRIYEQYF,TGTGCCAGCAAGGGTCGTGACAGGATCTACGAGCAGTACTTC
TRBJ2-3,-,TRBV27,-,CASSLRDTQYF,TGTGCCAGCAGTTTAAGAGATACGCAGTATTTT
TRBJ1-5,once,TRBV4-2,-,CASSQELLGGSNQPQHF,TGTGCCAGCAGCCAAGAGTTATTGGGTGGTAGCAATCAGCCCCAGCATTTT
TRBJ2-5,-,TRBV9,TRBD1,CASSVSGTEETQYF,TGTGCCAGCAGCGTCTCCGGGACAGAGGAGACCCAGTACTTC
TRBJ1-3,-,TRBV29-1,-,CSVPDSGSGNTIYF,TGCAGCGTTCCGGACAGTGGTAGTGGAAACACCATATATTTT